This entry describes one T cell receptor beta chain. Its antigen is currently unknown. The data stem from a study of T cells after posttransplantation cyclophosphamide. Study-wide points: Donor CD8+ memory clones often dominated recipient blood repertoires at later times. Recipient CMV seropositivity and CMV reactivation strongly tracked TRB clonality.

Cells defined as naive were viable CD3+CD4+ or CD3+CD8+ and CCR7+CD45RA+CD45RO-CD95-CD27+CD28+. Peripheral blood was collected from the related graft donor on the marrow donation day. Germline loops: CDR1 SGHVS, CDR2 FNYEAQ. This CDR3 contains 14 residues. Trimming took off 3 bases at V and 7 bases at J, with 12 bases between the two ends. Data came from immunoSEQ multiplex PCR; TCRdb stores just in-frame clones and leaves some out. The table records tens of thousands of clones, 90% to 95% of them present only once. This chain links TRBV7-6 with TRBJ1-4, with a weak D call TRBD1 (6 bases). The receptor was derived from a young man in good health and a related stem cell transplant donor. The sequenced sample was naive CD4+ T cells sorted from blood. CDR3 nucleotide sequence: TGTGCCAGCAGCTTGGGGGCGGCGGTTGAAAAACTGTTTTTT. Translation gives CASSLGAAVEKLFF.